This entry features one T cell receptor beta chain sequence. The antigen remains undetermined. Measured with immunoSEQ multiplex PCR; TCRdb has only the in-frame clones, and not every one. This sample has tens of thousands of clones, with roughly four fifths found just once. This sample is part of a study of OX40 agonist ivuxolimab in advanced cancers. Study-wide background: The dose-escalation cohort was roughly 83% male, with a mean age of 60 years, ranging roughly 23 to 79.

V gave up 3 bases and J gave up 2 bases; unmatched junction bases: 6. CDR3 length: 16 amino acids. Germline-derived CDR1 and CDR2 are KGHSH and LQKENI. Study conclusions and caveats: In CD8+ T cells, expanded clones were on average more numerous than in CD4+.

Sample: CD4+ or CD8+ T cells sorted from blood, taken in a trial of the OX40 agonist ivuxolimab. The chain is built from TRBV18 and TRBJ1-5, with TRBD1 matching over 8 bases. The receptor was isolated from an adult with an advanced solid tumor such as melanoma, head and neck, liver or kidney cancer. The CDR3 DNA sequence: TGTGCCAGCTCACCCACTGACAGGGGTGGCAATCAGCCCCAGCATTTT. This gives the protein CASSPTDRGGNQPQHF.